These 28 T cell receptor beta chains originate from one sample sequenced in a study of blood T cell repertoires in COVID-19. Only in-frame clones appear in the TCRdb table, and some are missing; sequencing was by immunoSEQ multiplex PCR. The sample lists 150,000 or so clones, 65% to 85% occurring once. Sequencing input: PBMCs or T cells enriched from blood (not recorded which). All receptors come from a woman aged 55 to 70 who had recovered from COVID-19.

This rearrangement joins TRBV28 to TRBJ2-7; 11 nucleotides agree with TRBD2. This CDR3 contains 14 residues. V trimming: 4 bases; J trimming: 3 bases; junction bases outside the gene matches: 2. Germline CDR1 and CDR2: MDHEN and SYDVKM. The CDR3 protein is CASSYTSGSYEQYF. The CDR3 DNA sequence: TGTGCCAGCAGTTATACTAGCGGGAGCTACGAGCAGTACTTC.

The chain is built from TRBV28 and TRBJ1-5, with no clear D. The germline V gene encodes CDR1 MDHEN and CDR2 SYDVKM. The V end lost 5 bases, the J end lost 5 bases, and 16 bases lay between the germline ends. This CDR3 is 15 amino acids long. The chain's CDR3 is CASSLSIAPDQPQHF. The CDR3 region has the DNA TGTGCCAGCAGTCTGAGTATCGCCCCGGATCAGCCCCAGCATTTT.

This chain uses TRBV29-1 with TRBJ2-7; TRBD2 might be the D (6 bases). The CDR3 sequence is 12 residues long. In germline, CDR1 is SQVTM, CDR2 ANQGSEA. V was pared by 7 bases and J by 5 bases, with 15 bases between. This CDR3 reads CSALGGQHEQYF. The CDR3 DNA follows: TGCAGCGCATTAGGAGGGCAGCACGAGCAGTACTTC.

The chain links TRBV5-1 to TRBJ1-1, with 9 bases lining up with TRBD1. Unmatched junction bases numbered 9, after V lost 4 bases and J lost 5 bases. The CDR3 covers 15 residues. The germline V gene encodes CDR1 SGHRS and CDR2 YFSETQ. CDR3 bases: TGCGCCAGCAGCATACTACGACAGGGGGAGACTGAAGCTTTCTTT. Translation: CASSILRQGETEAFF.

This chain joins TRBV2 and TRBJ2-2; TRBD1 might be the D (6 bases). The CDR3 totals 16 residues. The germline V and J ends were trimmed by 8 bases and 2 bases, with 18 bases remaining between them. The germline CDR1 and CDR2 sequences are SNHLY and FYNNEI. The CDR3 region has the DNA TGTGCCAGCGGCCCAGCGGTGGGGGCTAACACCGGGGAGCTGTTTTTT. It yields the protein CASGPAVGANTGELFF.

The chain combines TRBV19 with TRBJ2-7, with D tentatively TRBD1 (5 bases). Germline assignment: CDR1 LNHDA and CDR2 SQIVND (reference sequence). The length of the CDR3 is 15 residues. V was clipped by 3 bases and J by 2 bases, with 14 bases between them. The chain's CDR3 is CASSITPRGTYEQYF. The CDR3 region has the DNA TGTGCCAGTAGTATCACTCCAAGGGGAACCTACGAGCAGTACTTC.

The rearrangement uses TRBV7-3 and TRBJ2-2, with 10 nucleotides matching TRBD2. Trimming removed 1 base from V and 6 bases from J; junction bases left unmatched: 5. Germline V CDR1 and CDR2: SGHTA, FQGTGA. The CDR3 consists of 16 residues. CDR3 protein: CASSLMSLAGAGELFF. As DNA, the CDR3 is TGTGCCAGCAGCTTAATGAGTCTAGCGGGAGCCGGGGAGCTGTTTTTT.

The CDR3, as DNA: TGTGCCAGCAGCCAAACAGGGGGATTCTCTGGAAACACCATATATTTT. Translating gives CASSQTGGFSGNTIYF. The chain recombines TRBV5-4 with TRBJ1-3; 8 bases map to TRBD1. CDR1 is SGHNT, CDR2 YYREEE, per germline (reference sequence). The CDR3 contains 16 residues. The junction had 6 bases not matched to a gene; V was cut back by 4 bases and J by 0 bases.

The chain uses TRBV4-1 and TRBJ2-2; the match to TRBD2 covers 15 bases. CDR1 is MGHRA, CDR2 YSYEKL, per germline. Losses at the gene ends were 8 bases for V and 5 bases for J; bases not matched to a gene: 3. The CDR3 is 15 residues long. The CDR3 here is CASAGTSGGTGELFF. In nucleotides, the CDR3 is TGCGCCAGCGCTGGGACTAGCGGGGGGACCGGGGAGCTGTTTTTT.

This sequence joins TRBV2 and TRBJ2-3; maybe TRBD1 (6 bases). The CDR3 covers 12 residues. V was clipped by 5 bases and J by 6 bases, with 9 bases between them. The germline V gene encodes CDR1 SNHLY and CDR2 FYNNEI. The CDR3 protein is CASSQGPDTQYF. The CDR3 coding sequence is TGTGCCAGCAGTCAGGGGCCCGATACGCAGTATTTT.

There are a few counts of this clone. The CDR3 DNA sequence: TGCAGCGTTGAACTAGCGGGCTACAATGAGCAGTTCTTC. It is translated as CSVELAGYNEQFF. The chain is built from TRBV29-1 and TRBJ2-1; 8 bases align to TRBD2. The length of the CDR3 is 13 residues. Germline V lookup: CDR1 SQVTM, CDR2 ANQGSEA. The ends lost 2 bases at V and 3 bases at J; junction bases unmatched: 0.

The chain links TRBV3-1 (or the pseudogene TRBV3-2) to TRBJ1-2; tentatively, D is TRBD1 (5 bases). Germline CDR1 reads LGHDT; CDR2 reads YNNKEL (reference sequence). The CDR3 is 13 residues long. Trimming removed 3 bases from V and 8 bases from J, with 13 bases in between. CDR3 nucleotide sequence: TGTGCCAGCAGCCAGGGGCCAACGTACGGCTACACCTTC. Its translation is CASSQGPTYGYTF.

J is TRBJ2-3 and V is TRBV9; 10 positions agree with TRBD2. V was clipped by 0 bases and J by 4 bases; unmatched bases: 5. Looked up from germline, CDR1 is SGDLS and CDR2 is YYNGEE. The CDR3 has 16 amino acids. For the CDR3, the DNA is TGTGCCAGCAGCGTAGGGTCTAGCGGGAGTCCAGATACGCAGTATTTT. Translating it yields CASSVGSSGSPDTQYF.

This chain connects TRBV4-1 to TRBJ2-2; 7 bases agree with TRBD2. Germline V CDR1 and CDR2: MGHRA, YSYEKL. CDR3 length equals 17 residues. V lost 0 bases and J lost 9; bases outside the gene matches: 13. In DNA, the CDR3 is TGCGCCAGCAGCCAAGATCGGGCTAGGAGCGGGGTGCGGGAGCTGTTTTTT. Protein product: CASSQDRARSGVRELFF.

The V call is TRBV18, the J call TRBJ2-3; 10 bases line up with TRBD2. Trimming removed 1 base from V and 5 bases from J; junction bases left unmatched: 3. Per the germline V gene, CDR1 is KGHSH and CDR2 is LQKENI. This CDR3 region has 15 residues. DNA for the CDR3: TGTGCCAGCTCACCACTAGCGGGAGGACAAGATACGCAGTATTTT. Translation: CASSPLAGGQDTQYF.

This chain links TRBV28 with TRBJ1-5; D remains ambiguous. Trimming took off 3 bases at V and 1 base at J, with 10 bases between the two ends. CDR1 MDHEN and CDR2 SYDVKM come from the germline V gene. The CDR3 extends over 15 amino acids. In nucleotides, the CDR3 is TGTGCCAGCAGTTTGTGGAGCCCGAGCAATCAGCCCCAGCATTTT. Protein sequence: CASSLWSPSNQPQHF.

About this clone: One end of the junction does not line up with germline, which may come from a read error. Different DNA sequences within this sample yield the same CDR3. This chain connects TRBV5-1 to TRBJ2-7; the match to TRBD1 covers 9 bases. Germline CDR1 is SGHRS and CDR2 is YFSETQ. The CDR3 spans 14 residues. CDR3 sequence reads: CASSLVGQGYEQYF. CDR3 in DNA: TGCGCCAGCAGTTTGGTGGGACAGGGATACGAGCAGTACTTC.

CDR3 sequence: CASSQGQAQTDGELFF. The CDR3 DNA reads TGCGCCAGCAGCCAGGGACAGGCCCAGACGGACGGGGAGCTGTTTTTT. The chain joins TRBV5-1 to TRBJ2-2; the match to TRBD1 covers 8 bases. Germline CDR1 reads SGHRS; CDR2 reads YFSETQ. With V trimmed by 4 bases and J by 7 bases, 12 bases remained unmatched. This CDR3 contains 16 residues.

This chain uses TRBV6-1 with TRBJ2-3; a weak D match, TRBD2 (5 bases). Germline V gives CDR1 MNHNS, CDR2 SASEGT. V lost 2 bases and J 4 bases, leaving 10 bases between the germline ends. This CDR3 contains 14 residues. This CDR3 is CASSESTAADTQYF. The CDR3 DNA follows: TGTGCCAGCAGTGAATCAACAGCGGCAGATACGCAGTATTTT.

This clone was seen just once. This chain links TRBV4-2 with TRBJ2-5, with D uncertain. V was shortened by 6 bases and J by 3 bases, with 11 bases between the two germline ends. CDR3 length equals 13 residues. Germline values: CDR1 LGHNA, CDR2 YNFKEQ. The chain's CDR3 is CASRRGSEETQYF. The CDR3 DNA follows: TGTGCCAGCAGGCGAGGCTCCGAAGAGACCCAGTACTTC.

This sequence joins TRBV19 and TRBJ2-6; D is unclear. The CDR3 has 15 residues. Germline CDR1 is LNHDA and CDR2 is SQIVND (reference sequence). Trimming took off 4 bases at V and 0 bases at J, with 7 bases between the two ends. CDR3 nucleotides: TGTGCCAGTAGTACCCAGTCCTCTGGGGCCAACGTCCTGACTTTC. Translated, it gives CASSTQSSGANVLTF.

CDR3 DNA: TGTGCCAGCAGCCAAGGGGCCTGGAAAACTAACACTGAAGCTTTCTTT. It yields the protein CASSQGAWKTNTEAFF. The chain links TRBV14 to TRBJ1-1; D call uncertain. CDR3 size: 16 residues. CDR1 and CDR2 (germline): SGHDN, FVKESK. Trimming pared 1 base from V and 2 bases from J, leaving 14 bases between. Full variable domain (remainder filled in from reference TRBV14 and TRBJ1-1): EAGVTQFPSHSVIEKGQTVTLRCDPISGHDNLYWYRRVMGKEIKFLLHFVKESKQDESGMPNNRFLAERTGGTYSTLKVQPAELEDSGVYFCASSQGAWKTNTEAFFGQGTRLTVV.

V and J are TRBV10-3 and TRBJ1-1, with 7 bases matching TRBD1. This CDR3 is built from 17 residues. The V and J ends lost 5 bases and 0 bases, in that order; junction bases with no gene match: 12. Germline V CDR1 and CDR2: ENHRY, SYGVKD. This CDR3 is CAISRQGPATMNTEAFF. CDR3 sequence (DNA): TGTGCCATCAGTAGACAGGGCCCTGCCACTATGAACACTGAAGCTTTCTTT.

This rearrangement joins TRBV3-1 (or the pseudogene TRBV3-2) to TRBJ2-1; 9 nucleotides align to TRBD1. J lost 1 base, V lost 4 bases, and 8 bases had no gene match. This CDR3 is built from 17 residues. Looked up from germline, CDR1 is LGHDT and CDR2 is YNNKEL (reference sequence). The CDR3 here is CASSLGTGRGSYNEQFF. The CDR3 DNA is TGTGCCAGCAGCCTCGGGACAGGGCGGGGGTCCTACAATGAGCAGTTCTTC.

The chain uses TRBV9 and TRBJ2-3, with D unresolved. The V gene lost 0 bases and the J gene lost 4 bases, with 9 bases spanning the gap. Germline V gene sequence: CDR1 SGDLS, CDR2 YYNGEE. The CDR3 totals 14 residues. In nucleotides, the CDR3 is TGTGCCAGCAGCGTAGAAGAGTACTCAGATACGCAGTATTTT. This gives the protein CASSVEEYSDTQYF.

The V and J genes are TRBV28 and TRBJ1-2; 8 nucleotides agree with TRBD1. The germline CDR1 and CDR2 sequences are MDHEN and SYDVKM. This CDR3 is built from 13 residues. With V trimmed by 6 bases and J by 4 bases, 4 bases remained unmatched. CDR3 residues: CASRPTGAYGYTF. CDR3 in DNA: TGTGCCAGCAGGCCGACAGGGGCCTATGGCTACACCTTC.

The V gene is TRBV5-4, the J gene TRBJ2-5; 7 nucleotides align to TRBD1. The V gene's germline CDR1 is SGHNT and CDR2 YYREEE (reference sequence). The CDR3 has 12 residues. Trimming at V came to 3 bases and at J to 7 bases, leaving 3 bases not matched to a gene. The CDR3 is CASSWDRGTQYF. CDR3 bases: TGTGCCAGCAGCTGGGACAGAGGGACCCAGTACTTC.

The chain couples TRBV5-1 to TRBJ1-2, with 7 bases that match TRBD1. The CDR3 spans 15 residues. Germline CDR1 SGHRS, CDR2 YFSETQ. V shed 0 bases and J 2 bases; nucleotides not matched to a gene: 4. In DNA form, the CDR3 reads TGCGCCAGCAGCTTGGGGGACAGTAAAAACTATGGCTACACCTTC. It translates to CASSLGDSKNYGYTF.